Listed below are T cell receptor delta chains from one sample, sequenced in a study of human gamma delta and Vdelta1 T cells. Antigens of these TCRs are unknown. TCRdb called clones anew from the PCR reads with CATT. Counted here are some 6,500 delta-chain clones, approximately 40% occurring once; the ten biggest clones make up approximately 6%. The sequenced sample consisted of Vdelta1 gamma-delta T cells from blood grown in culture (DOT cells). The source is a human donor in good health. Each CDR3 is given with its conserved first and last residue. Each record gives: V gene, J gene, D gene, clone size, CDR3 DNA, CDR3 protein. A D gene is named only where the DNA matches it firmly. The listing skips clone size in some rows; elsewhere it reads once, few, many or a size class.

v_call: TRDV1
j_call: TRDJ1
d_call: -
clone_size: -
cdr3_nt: TGTGCTCTTGGGGAACCCTTCCTCACCGCGGGATACAGGTACACCGATAAACTCATCTTT
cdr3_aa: CALGEPFLTAGYRYTDKLIF

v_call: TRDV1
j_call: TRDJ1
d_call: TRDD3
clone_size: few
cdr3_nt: TGTGCTCTTGGGGAGGGAGCTTTCCTACGTTTACTGGGGGATACGCTTATCGATAAACTCATCTTT
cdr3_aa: CALGEGAFLRLLGDTLIDKLIF

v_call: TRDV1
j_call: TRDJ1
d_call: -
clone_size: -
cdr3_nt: TGTGCTCTTGGGTTAACCCTTCCTACTAAGGTGATGGGGGATAAAAACACCGATAAACTCATCTTT
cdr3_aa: CALGLTLPTKVMGDKNTDKLIF

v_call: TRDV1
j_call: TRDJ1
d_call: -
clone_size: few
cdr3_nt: TGTGCTCTTGGGAAAGGTTCCTTCCGTCACTGGTCACGAAACACCGATAAACTCATCTTT
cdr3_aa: CALGKGSFRHWSRNTDKLIF

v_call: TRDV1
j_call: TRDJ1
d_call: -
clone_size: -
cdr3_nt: TGTGCTCTTGGGGAACTACCCCTTTTCCTACCTACTGGGGGTGACGATAAACTCATCTTT
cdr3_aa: CALGELPLFLPTGGDDKLIF

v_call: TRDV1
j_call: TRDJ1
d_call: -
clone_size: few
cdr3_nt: TGTGCTCTTGGGGAACTAGGGTCCTTCCTCGGACCTGGTAGAGGATACAGCTACACCGATAAACTCATCTTT
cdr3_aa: CALGELGSFLGPGRGYSYTDKLIF

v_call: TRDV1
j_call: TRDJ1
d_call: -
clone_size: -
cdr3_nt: TGTGCTCTTGGGGAAGGGGCCCTCTTCTACTGGGTGAACACCGATAAACTCATCTTT
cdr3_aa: CALGEGALFYWVNTDKLIF

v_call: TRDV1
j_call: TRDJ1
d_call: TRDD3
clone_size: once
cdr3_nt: TGTGCTCTTGGGGAAAAGCGTAGTGGGGGACCAACCGATAAACTCATCTTT
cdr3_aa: CALGEKRSGGPTDKLIF

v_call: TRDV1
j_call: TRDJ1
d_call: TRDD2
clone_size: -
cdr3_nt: TGTGCTCTTGGGGACCCAGCCCCTTCCTACATGGTACTGGGGCACACCGATAAACTCATCTTT
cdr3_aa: CALGDPAPSYMVLGHTDKLIF

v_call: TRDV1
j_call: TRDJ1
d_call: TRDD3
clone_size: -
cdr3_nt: TGTGCTCTTGGGATTGGGGCCCGCCCTGGTGGGGATACTGAACAAGATAAACTCATCTTT
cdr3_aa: CALGIGARPGGDTEQDKLIF

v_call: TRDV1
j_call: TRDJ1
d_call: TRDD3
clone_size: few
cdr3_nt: TGTGCTCTTGGGGACCTGAGCACTCCTTACCGTACTGGGGGAATCGATAAACTCATCTTT
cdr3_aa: CALGDLSTPYRTGGIDKLIF

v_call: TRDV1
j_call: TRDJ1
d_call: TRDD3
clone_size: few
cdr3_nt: TGTGCTCTCGGAATGGCTCTACTGGGGGATTTAGATAAACTCATCTTT
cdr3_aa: CALGMALLGDLDKLIF

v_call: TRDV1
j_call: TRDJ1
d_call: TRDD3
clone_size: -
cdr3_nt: TGTGCTCTTGGGGAACCCCTAGGGACTGGGGGGTCCACCGATAAACTCATCTTT
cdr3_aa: CALGEPLGTGGSTDKLIF

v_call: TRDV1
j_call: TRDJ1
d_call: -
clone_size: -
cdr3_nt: TGTGCTCTTGGGGAACTCCACTTACCTTCCTACGGTGCTTCGTGGGGGATCCGGAAGGCGGACGATAAACTCATCTTT
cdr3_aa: CALGELHLPSYGASWGIRKADDKLIF